The clone carrying this TCR beta chain was seen a few times. Other nucleotide sequences from this sample produce the same CDR3. This entry comes from a study of blood T cell repertoires in COVID-19. Profiled with immunoSEQ multiplex PCR; TCRdb holds only in-frame clones, not every one. This table holds 75,000 to 90,000 clones, about 80% found once. Germline V gene data show CDR1 as MNHEY and CDR2 as SVGAGI. The CDR3 spans 13 residues. V was pared by 0 bases and J by 3 bases, with 6 bases between. The sample consisted of peripheral blood. The clonotype was recovered from a woman between 40 and 50 years old with active or convalescent COVID-19. This rearrangement joins TRBV6-5 to TRBJ2-7; D call uncertain. The CDR3 here is CASSYSAGYEQYF. CDR3 in DNA: TGTGCCAGCAGTTACTCGGCAGGCTACGAGCAGTACTTC.